This T cell receptor beta chain was found in a study of T cells in women clearing cervical HPV infection. About the study: Case blood was drawn a median approximately 21 weeks after lesion detection.

TCRdb's table, derived via immunoSEQ multiplex PCR, lists solely in-frame clones and lacks some. The clone table shows approximately 24,000 clones, with the ten largest holding 4.5% to 5.5%. Sequencing used blood buffy coat. The receptor comes from a woman aged 18 to 75 with a cervical HPV16 infection that either progressed to CIN3+ or cleared (not recorded which).

The CDR3 protein is CASGLSSSDTQYF. The DNA read from the CDR3 is TGTGCTAGTGGTCTATCCTCTTCAGATACG. V usage is TRBV12-5 and J usage is TRBJ2-3; D is unclear. The read is 3 residues too short to cover the CDR3 end, so that end is filled in from the germline J gene. The CDR3 is made up of 13 amino acids. The germline V and J ends were trimmed by 5 bases and 4 bases, with 10 bases remaining between them. CDR1 is LGHNT, CDR2 FRNRAP, per germline.